These 22 T cell receptor beta chains originate from one sample sequenced in a study of T cell repertoires in cytomegalovirus infection. From the reads, TCRdb called clonotypes with MiXCR, one entry per CDR3 protein. The sample shows almost 300,000 distinct CDR3 sequences, around 9.6% of them seen only once. Sequencing used PBMCs. These receptors all come from a human donor in good health (CMV status not recorded). Some clones in this sample may be carry-over from other donors' samples.

The chain has TRBV5-1 and TRBJ2-2, with TRBD2 identical over 8 bases. J was trimmed by 0 bases and V by 6 bases; bases with no gene match: 4. This CDR3 comprises 15 residues. Per germline, CDR1 SGHRS and CDR2 YFSETQ. CDR3 residues: CASISGGPNTGELFF. DNA for the CDR3: TGCGCCAGCATCTCGGGGGGGCCGAACACCGGGGAGCTGTTTTTT.

This chain joins TRBV3-1 and TRBJ1-5; D is uncertain. This CDR3 has 15 amino acids. Germline assignment: CDR1 LGHDT and CDR2 YNNKEL (reference sequence). V lost 0 bases and J 0 bases, leaving 6 bases between the germline ends. In DNA form, the CDR3 reads TGTGCCAGCAGCCAAGATTTGGCTAGCAATCAGCCCCAGCATTTT. Its translation: CASSQDLASNQPQHF.

This clonotype was seen repeatedly, ten times or more. The chain combines TRBV28 with TRBJ2-1; 9 bases are shared with TRBD1. From germline, CDR1 is MDHEN and CDR2 SYDVKM. The CDR3 totals 20 residues. Trimming at V came to 6 bases and at J to 0 bases, leaving 18 bases not matched to a gene. The CDR3, as DNA: TGTGCCAGCAGCCTCTTTGCCGGGACAGGGAGACTAGCCTCCTACAATGAGCAGTTCTTC. Protein: CASSLFAGTGRLASYNEQFF.

There are many counts of this clonotype. The CDR3 nucleotides are TGCAGTGCTAGTGTCGCGCGGGGGGTGGATGAGCAGTTCTTC. Translated: CSASVARGVDEQFF. V gene TRBV20-1 combines with J gene TRBJ2-1; 8 bases fit TRBD2. The CDR3 consists of 14 residues. V gave up 3 bases and J gave up 8 bases; unmatched junction bases: 9. CDR1 and CDR2 from the germline V gene are DFQATT and SNEGSKA (reference sequence).

This clonotype was recorded a few times. The J gene is TRBJ2-7, the V gene TRBV27; D remains ambiguous. Germline V gene sequence: CDR1 MNHEY, CDR2 SMNVEV (reference sequence). The CDR3 spans 13 residues. V lost 8 bases to trimming and J lost 2 bases, with 13 bases between them. The chain's CDR3 is CASDLGFPYEQYV. The CDR3 DNA is TGTGCCAGCGACCTGGGATTTCCCTACGAGCAGTACGTC.

This clonotype was seen at least ten times. V and J are TRBV7-2 and TRBJ1-2; D is uncertain. Trimming stripped 3 bases from V and 8 bases from J, with 13 bases between. Germline CDR1 and CDR2: SGHTA and FQGNSA. The CDR3 consists of 13 residues. CDR3 sequence: CASSFDGLGGYTF. CDR3 nucleotides: TGTGCCAGCAGCTTTGACGGGCTTGGAGGCTACACCTTC. Filled out from reference TRBV7-2 and TRBJ1-2, the complete variable domain reads GAGVSQSPSNKVTEKGKDVELRCDPISGHTALYWYRQSLGQGLEFLIYFQGNSAPDKSGLPSDRFSAERTGGSVSTLTIQRTQQEDSAVYLCASSFDGLGGYTFGSGTRLTVV.

This clonotype has a count of ten or more. J is TRBJ2-7 and V is TRBV7-6, with D perhaps TRBD1 (6 bases). The germline V gene has CDR1 SGHVS and CDR2 FNYEAQ. V was shortened by 3 bases and J by 0 bases, with 12 bases between the two germline ends. CDR3 length: 15 residues. The CDR3 is CASSLGHATSYEQYF. The CDR3 nucleotides are TGTGCCAGCAGCTTGGGACATGCCACCTCCTACGAGCAGTACTTC.

This clonotype was recorded a few times. The V call is TRBV5-1, the J call TRBJ2-5; no firm D call. Trimming took off 3 bases at V and 2 bases at J, with 5 bases between the two ends. Germline-derived CDR1 and CDR2 are SGHRS and YFSETQ. This CDR3 region has 12 residues. CDR3 sequence reads: CASSYKQETQYF. CDR3 nucleotide sequence: TGCGCCAGCAGCTACAAGCAAGAGACCCAGTACTTC.

The chain couples TRBV20-1 to TRBJ1-2; D is ambiguous. V lost 5 bases and J 1 base, leaving 11 bases between the germline ends. The germline V gene has CDR1 DFQATT and CDR2 SNEGSKA (reference sequence). The length of the CDR3 is 13 residues. The CDR3 DNA reads TGCAGTGCTCCGCCGGTCGGTAACTATGGCTACACCTTC. Residues: CSAPPVGNYGYTF.

This clonotype has a count of ten or more. This sequence joins TRBV7-2 and TRBJ1-4, with 7 bases aligning to TRBD1. Germline V gene sequence: CDR1 SGHTA, CDR2 FQGNSA. J lost 8 bases, V lost 3 bases, and 12 bases had no gene match. This CDR3 comprises 16 residues. In nucleotides, the CDR3 is TGTGCCAGCAGCTTGGGCCGGGCAGGGGGGACAGAAAAACTGTTTTTT. Its translation: CASSLGRAGGTEKLFF.

This clonotype was recorded at least ten times. The chain is built from TRBV7-9 and TRBJ1-2; D may be TRBD1 (6 bases). The CDR3 sequence is 16 residues long. Trimming cost V 4 bases and J 0 bases, with 15 bases left between them. The germline CDR1 and CDR2 sequences are SEHNR and FQNEAQ (reference sequence). The CDR3 DNA reads TGTGCCAGCAGCTCGGGGGGGCAGGGAGCTAACTATGGCTACACCTTC. Translated: CASSSGGQGANYGYTF. Combining the CDR3 with reference TRBV7-9 and TRBJ1-2 gives the whole variable domain DTGVSQNPRHKITKRGQNVTFRCDPISEHNRLYWYRQTLGQGPEFLTYFQNEAQLEKSRLLSDRFSAERPKGSFSTLEIQRTEQGDSAMYLCASSSGGQGANYGYTFGSGTRLTVV.

This clonotype was observed at least ten times. The chain has TRBV7-6 and TRBJ2-5, with D perhaps matching TRBD1 (6 bases). Trimming shortened V by 5 bases and J by 5 bases, and 18 bases separated the two germline ends. CDR3 length: 15 residues. Germline CDR1 and CDR2: SGHVS and FNYEAQ. In nucleotides, the CDR3 is TGTGCCAGCAGCAAGGCTTCAGGGGCCCGGGAGACCCAGTACTTC. This codes for CASSKASGARETQYF.

This clonotype was counted at least ten times. V gene TRBV7-8 combines with J gene TRBJ2-1; 7 bases match TRBD1. V gave up 4 bases and J gave up 7 bases; unmatched junction bases: 10. Per the germline V gene, CDR1 is SGHVS and CDR2 is FQNEAQ. The CDR3 consists of 15 residues. CDR3 nucleotide sequence: TGTGCCAGCAGCTCCTATAAGGGGGCGACTAATGAGCAGTTCTTC. This sequence encodes CASSSYKGATNEQFF. Using reference TRBV7-8 and TRBJ2-1 for the parts outside the CDR3, the full variable domain is GAGVSQSPRYKVAKRGQDVALRCDPISGHVSLFWYQQALGQGPEFLTYFQNEAQLDKSGLPSDRFFAERPEGSVSTLKIQRTQQEDSAVYLCASSSYKGATNEQFFGPGTRLTVL.

This clonotype was seen at least ten times. This chain joins TRBV19 and TRBJ2-1; 9 bases line up with TRBD1. CDR3 length equals 14 residues. From germline, CDR1 is LNHDA and CDR2 SQIVND (reference sequence). The V and J ends lost 6 bases and 4 bases, in that order; junction bases with no gene match: 4. The CDR3 region is CASSQGQGYNEQFF. The CDR3 DNA sequence: TGTGCCAGTAGCCAGGGACAGGGTTACAATGAGCAGTTCTTC. Together with reference TRBV19 and TRBJ2-1, the CDR3 gives the full variable domain: DGGITQSPKYLFRKEGQNVTLSCEQNLNHDAMYWYRQDPGQGLRLIYYSQIVNDFQKGDIAEGYSVSREKKESFPLTVTSAQKNPTAFYLCASSQGQGYNEQFFGPGTRLTVL.

Many counts were recorded for this clonotype. J is TRBJ1-6 and V is TRBV28, with TRBD1 identical over 8 bases. The J segment lost 8 bases and the V segment lost 3 bases, leaving 9 bases of the junction unmatched. Germline V gene sequence: CDR1 MDHEN, CDR2 SYDVKM. This CDR3 is built from 16 residues. The CDR3 spells CASSFETGVRHSPLHF. Written as DNA, the CDR3 is TGTGCCAGCAGTTTTGAGACAGGGGTGAGGCATTCACCCCTCCACTTT.

This clonotype was counted only a few times. The J gene is TRBJ1-2, the V gene TRBV29-1, with D unclear. V was cut by 0 bases and J by 6 bases, with 5 bases left in between. The germline V gene encodes CDR1 SQVTM and CDR2 ANQGSEA. CDR3 length equals 11 residues. In nucleotides, the CDR3 is TGCAGCGTTGAAGAATTCGATGGCTACACCTTC. Translated, it gives CSVEEFDGYTF.

This clonotype has at least ten counts. This rearrangement joins TRBV7-6 to TRBJ2-3; TRBD2 is a possible D gene (6 bases). Germline V gives CDR1 SGHVS, CDR2 FNYEAQ. The CDR3 consists of 16 residues. The V end lost 3 bases, the J end lost 7 bases, and 20 bases lay between the germline ends. CDR3 region: CASSLQESRGAYTQYF. The DNA of the CDR3 is TGTGCCAGCAGCTTGCAGGAATCGCGGGGAGCTTATACGCAGTATTTT. The full variable domain, completed using reference TRBV7-6 and TRBJ2-3, is GAGVSQSPRYKVTKRGQDVALRCDPISGHVSLYWYRQALGQGPEFLTYFNYEAQQDKSGLPNDRFSAERPEGSISTLTIQRTEQRDSAMYRCASSLQESRGAYTQYFGPGTRLTVL.

This clonotype has just a few counts. This chain links TRBV6-2 or TRBV6-3 with TRBJ1-2; 8 nucleotides match TRBD1. V lost 6 bases, J lost 9 bases, and 6 bases stayed unmatched. There are 12 residues in the CDR3. Germline V gives CDR1 MNHEY, CDR2 SVGEGT. This CDR3 is CASRPTGGSYTF. CDR3 nucleotides: TGTGCCAGCAGACCAACAGGGGGGAGCTACACCTTC.

This rearrangement joins TRBV5-1 to TRBJ1-1; 9 bases fit TRBD1. Germline CDR1 SGHRS, CDR2 YFSETQ. V lost 2 bases, J lost 1 base, and 3 bases stayed unmatched. The CDR3 length is 15 residues. As DNA, the CDR3 is TGCGCCAGCAGCTTACAGGGGGCCCAGAACACTGAAGCTTTCTTT. It encodes CASSLQGAQNTEAFF.

This clonotype has a count of ten or more. The chain uses TRBV12-3 or TRBV12-4 and TRBJ1-5; D might be TRBD1 (5 bases). The CDR3 is 15 residues long. The V gene lost 5 bases and the J gene lost 2 bases, with 13 bases spanning the gap. CDR3 nucleotides: TGTGCCAGCAGTACGACAGAGAGCCGCAATCAGCCCCAGCATTTT. Translating it yields CASSTTESRNQPQHF.

The table lists this clonotype with many counts. The chain joins TRBV20-1 to TRBJ1-6, with TRBD1 matching over 8 bases. Germline loops: CDR1 DFQATT, CDR2 SNEGSKA (reference sequence). V was pared by 3 bases and J by 5 bases, with 0 bases of the junction left unmatched. The length of the CDR3 is 13 residues. The CDR3: CSASRGHNSPLHF. In DNA, the CDR3 is TGCAGTGCTAGCAGGGGGCATAATTCACCCCTCCACTTT.

This clonotype was seen more than once but under ten times. This sequence joins TRBV15 and TRBJ1-4; D gene unclear. The V end was cut by 3 bases, the J end by 4 bases, with 9 bases between. CDR3 length: 14 amino acids. Germline lookup yields CDR1 LNHNV and CDR2 YYDKDF (reference sequence). The CDR3 region has the DNA TGTGCCACCAGCAGTATTAACAGTAATGAAAAACTGTTTTTT. Amino acid sequence: CATSSINSNEKLFF.